The entry below describes one TCR beta chain. Its antigen is unidentified. The CDR3 length is 15 residues. CDR1 is LNHDA and CDR2 is SQIVND in the germline V gene (reference sequence). The germline V and J ends were trimmed by 6 bases and 3 bases, with 14 bases remaining between them. This record belongs to a study of Ad26.COV2.S vaccination and SARS-CoV-2 variants. Broader study findings: Measurement of non-spike TCR breadth gave similar results in vaccine and placebo recipients. Total T cell responses were possibly underestimated by TCR breadth and depth analyses.

The treatment was: around 19 received Ad26.COV2.S at low or high dose, single or two shots; 5 received placebo; per-sample allocation not given. Vaccine and placebo recipients were sampled on day 63 after the first injection. In Boston, the donor was an adult between 18-55 years of age. Profiled with immunoSEQ multiplex PCR; TCRdb holds only in-frame clones, not every one. Of hundreds of thousands of clones listed, approximately 90% were seen once; the top ten hold 9.5% to 15%. The source material was peripheral blood, sampled in a trial of Ad26.COV2.S vaccine versus placebo. The J gene is TRBJ2-2, the V gene TRBV19; D uncertain. The TCR was taken from a person aged 18-65 years who received the Ad26.COV2.S COVID-19 vaccine or a placebo. In DNA form, the CDR3 reads TGTGCCAGTAGATCAGGAAACCAATACACCGGGGAGCTGTTTTTT. Its translation: CASRSGNQYTGELFF.